The clone carrying this T cell receptor (beta chain) was observed at least ten times. Its antigen remains unknown. Germline V CDR1 and CDR2: MNHEY, SVGAGI. This CDR3 has 13 amino acids. Losses at the gene ends were 6 bases for V and 6 bases for J; bases not matched to a gene: 5. This entry comes from a study of blood T cells in healthy people across ages. The second PCR ran about 6 to 12 cycles with a sample-barcoded 5' primer and J-beta primers. Each CDR3 protein gets one entry after TCRdb re-called the 5' RACE reads with MiXCR. The table lists 600,000 to 800,000 distinct CDR3 sequences, more than 45% of them singletons, with roughly 12% in the top ten. The study's findings and limits: Long-lived donors exceeded aged donors in naive CD4+ cells and diversity.

Each donor supplied around 9.6 milliliters of peripheral blood. This chain joins TRBV6-5 and TRBJ2-1, with 7 nucleotides matching TRBD1. Input material: blood. The clonotype originates from a woman of 80 years or more in good health. The CDR3 sequence is CASSSDRANEQFF. CDR3 bases: TGTGCCAGCAGCTCAGACAGGGCCAATGAGCAGTTCTTC.